The T cell receptor beta chain under discussion was sequenced for a study of Graves' ophthalmopathy and Graves' hyperthyroidism. Background on the study: The collection of peripheral blood took place at initial diagnosis, before any treatment.

This clonotype was seen only a few times. Its antigen is still unknown. Study-wide points: The blood repertoire also included most expanded thyroid clonotypes above 0.001 frequency.

Amplification of the TCR beta CDR3 regions used RNA transcripts (as template). Second-round multiplex PCR followed a first-round RT-PCR using HTBI primers. TCRdb fed the multiplex PCR reads into MiXCR, producing one record per CDR3 protein. Of over 500,000 distinct CDR3 sequences in the sample, 22% were seen once. The PBMCs originated from around 9.7 ml of fresh peripheral blood. The receptor comes from a woman aged 18-30 years with stable Graves' hyperthyroidism. Some clones in this sample may be carry-over from other donors' samples. Sample: peripheral blood.

The CDR3: CATSTINTEAFF. The CDR3 bases are TGTGCCACCTCTACTATCAACACTGAAGCTTTCTTT. The V call is TRBV15, the J call TRBJ1-1; D is unclear. CDR1 is LNHNV, CDR2 YYDKDF, per germline (reference sequence). This CDR3 contains 12 residues. The V gene lost 8 bases and the J gene lost 2 bases, with 9 bases spanning the gap.